Below, 32 T cell receptor beta chains from the same sample are listed, as sequenced in a study of T-cell reconstitution after alpha-beta-depleted transplantation in children. Preparation of the TCRbeta library was carried out with unique molecular identifiers. One entry per CDR3 protein, called by TCRdb with MiXCR from the PCR reads. The repertoire has some 840,000 distinct CDR3 sequences, around 15% of them found once; the top ten carry under 6%. Sequenced material: PBMCs, mostly from graft donor cells, taken 360 days after TCRalphabeta/CD19-depleted stem cell transplant. These receptors came from a male patient between 10 and 17 years old who had a stem cell transplant for acute lymphoblastic leukemia, so the T cells may come from the graft donor.

The J gene is TRBJ2-1, the V gene TRBV20-1, with 14 bases that match TRBD2. This CDR3 spans 13 amino acids. The germline CDR1 and CDR2 sequences are DFQATT and SNEGSKA (reference sequence). J lost 15 bases, V lost 3 bases, and 7 bases had no gene match. CDR3 bases: TGCAGTGCTAGCAGAGGGACTAGCGGGAGCGGGTTCTTC. Translation gives CSASRGTSGSGFF.

The DNA for the CDR3 is TGTGCCAGCAGCTTAGAGTCGTTGTCCTACAATGAGCAGTTCTTC. Protein: CASSLESLSYNEQFF. The chain employs TRBV7-6 and TRBJ2-1; D gene unclear. Germline V gives CDR1 SGHVS, CDR2 FNYEAQ. V was cut by 1 base and J by 1 base, with 8 bases left in between. The CDR3 loop spans 15 amino acids.

This chain connects TRBV9 to TRBJ1-1, with TRBD1 as a possible D gene (5 bases). Germline values: CDR1 SGDLS, CDR2 YYNGEE. The CDR3 is 17 residues long. Trimming took 4 bases from V and 0 from J, leaving 19 bases between them. The CDR3 region is CASSPLGENYLNTEAFF. The DNA for the CDR3 is TGTGCCAGCAGCCCCCTGGGGGAGAACTACCTGAACACTGAAGCTTTCTTT.

This clonotype was found a few times. The rearrangement joins TRBV5-1 to TRBJ2-2; 11 positions match TRBD1. V shed 5 bases and J 6 bases; nucleotides not matched to a gene: 6. The length of the CDR3 is 15 residues. Germline CDR1 is SGHRS and CDR2 is YFSETQ. The CDR3 DNA reads TGCGCCAGCAGTAACAGGACAGGGGGCCCCGGGGAGCTGTTTTTT. Encoded protein: CASSNRTGGPGELFF.

The CDR3 bases are TGTGCCAGCAGTGTGAGACCCGCCGGGGAGCTGTTTTTT. This codes for CASSVRPAGELFF. The V and J genes are TRBV12-3 or TRBV12-4 and TRBJ2-2; D not certain. The V and J ends lost 5 bases and 6 bases respectively, with 10 bases between them. The CDR3 extends over 13 amino acids.

The CDR3 DNA reads TGCGCCAGCAGCTTGGAAGGGACTAGGACCCGGAATACGCAGTATTTT. It codes for CASSLEGTRTRNTQYF. The V call is TRBV5-1, the J call TRBJ2-3, with 8 bases matching TRBD2. There are 16 residues in the CDR3. Germline loops: CDR1 SGHRS, CDR2 YFSETQ. V lost 0 bases to trimming and J lost 7 bases; unmatched junction nucleotides: 10.

The table lists this clonotype with many counts. Sequence at one end of the junction differs from germline and may be a read error. The chain joins TRBV5-1 to TRBJ2-7, with 9 bases matching TRBD1. Germline V CDR1 and CDR2: SGHRS, YFSETQ. The CDR3 consists of 14 residues. The CDR3 region is CASSSGQGSYEQYF. The CDR3 DNA is TGTGCCAGCAGTTCCGGACAGGGGTCCTACGAGCAGTACTTC. The variable domain in full, completed from reference TRBV5-1 and TRBJ2-7, reads KAGVTQTPRYLIKTRGQQVTLSCSPISGHRSVSWYQQTPGQGLQFLFEYFSETQRNKGNFPGRFSGRQFSNSRSEMNVSTLELGDSALYLCASSSGQGSYEQYFGPGTRLTVT.

The rearrangement links TRBV28 to TRBJ2-1; 11 bases agree with TRBD2. Germline CDR1 MDHEN, CDR2 SYDVKM. Germline trimming cut 5 bases from V and 7 bases from J; bases unmatched to any gene: 4. The CDR3 totals 14 residues. The CDR3 here is CASSDLAGGNEQFF. CDR3 nucleotides: TGTGCCAGCAGTGATTTAGCGGGGGGGAATGAGCAGTTCTTC.

This rearrangement joins TRBV18 to TRBJ2-1, with TRBD2 matching 13 bases. Germline V gene data show CDR1 as KGHSH and CDR2 as LQKENI. CDR3 length: 13 amino acids. Germline trimming cut 5 bases from V and 14 bases from J; bases unmatched to any gene: 6. The CDR3 is CASSSGLAGEKFF. The DNA for the CDR3 is TGTGCCAGCTCAAGTGGACTAGCGGGAGAAAAGTTCTTC.

This rearrangement joins TRBV9 to TRBJ2-2, with 12 bases lining up with TRBD2. CDR1 SGDLS and CDR2 YYNGEE come from the germline V gene. The length of the CDR3 is 16 residues. V was pared by 4 bases and J by 6 bases, with 7 bases of the junction left unmatched. The chain's CDR3 is CASSPRLAGVSGELFF. The CDR3 bases are TGTGCCAGCAGCCCCAGACTAGCGGGAGTCTCCGGGGAGCTGTTTTTT.

This clonotype was detected only a few times. The genes are TRBV6-1 and TRBJ1-1; TRBD1 might be the D (5 bases). CDR3 length equals 15 residues. Germline assignment: CDR1 MNHNS and CDR2 SASEGT. V shed 6 bases and J shed 1 base, with 15 bases lying between them. The DNA of the CDR3 is TGTGCCAGCAGGATCTTCGGGGACGGGAACACTGAAGCTTTCTTT. Protein sequence: CASRIFGDGNTEAFF.

The chain uses TRBV10-1 and TRBJ2-7, with TRBD1 matching 8 bases. This CDR3 has 15 amino acids. CDR1 is WNHNN, CDR2 SYGVQD, per germline (reference sequence). Unmatched junction bases numbered 5, after V lost 3 bases and J lost 1 base. CDR3 sequence: CASSDFNRGSYEQYF. DNA for the CDR3: TGCGCCAGCAGTGATTTCAACAGGGGGTCCTACGAGCAGTACTTC.

This clonotype appeared a few times. The chain combines TRBV21-1 with TRBJ2-7; TRBD2 is the table's D call, not checked against the DNA. TRBV21-1 is marked as a pseudogene. The CDR3 has 16 amino acids. The CDR3 DNA is TGTGCCAGCAGCAAATCCACTAGCGGGGTCTCCTACGAGCAGTACTTC. Protein: CASSKSTSGVSYEQYF.

The chain joins TRBV4-2 to TRBJ2-7; D tentatively reads TRBD1 or TRBD2 (5 bases each). The V gene lost 1 base and the J gene lost 2 bases, with 18 bases spanning the gap. Germline V CDR1 and CDR2: LGHNA, YNFKEQ. This CDR3 comprises 17 residues. The CDR3 is CASSQGGGGKSTYEQYF. CDR3 in DNA: TGTGCCAGCAGCCAAGGGGGTGGGGGTAAGTCAACCTACGAGCAGTACTTC.

A few counts support this clonotype. CDR3 coding DNA: TGTGCCAGCAGCCGTCTGACAGTTATGAACACTGAAGCTTTCTTT. Amino acid sequence: CASSRLTVMNTEAFF. V gene TRBV3-1 combines with J gene TRBJ1-1; possibly TRBD1 for D (5 bases). From germline, CDR1 is LGHDT and CDR2 YNNKEL (reference sequence). V lost 4 bases, J lost 0 bases, and 12 bases lay in between. The CDR3 loop spans 15 amino acids.

This clonotype has at least ten counts. The chain joins TRBV5-1 to TRBJ2-1; D is ambiguous. Germline V gene sequence: CDR1 SGHRS, CDR2 YFSETQ. The CDR3 covers 14 residues. V lost 7 bases to trimming and J lost 6 bases, with 17 bases between them. As DNA, the CDR3 is TGCGCCAGCGCGCTGGGCGGTGTCACCAATGAGCAGTTCTTC. Translating gives CASALGGVTNEQFF.

V gene TRBV2 combines with J gene TRBJ2-2; 7 nucleotides agree with TRBD1. V trimming: 7 bases; J trimming: 0 bases; junction bases outside the gene matches: 11. Germline loops: CDR1 SNHLY, CDR2 FYNNEI. The length of the CDR3 is 17 residues. The CDR3 spells CASMGSIRGTNTGELFF. CDR3 bases: TGTGCCAGCATGGGTAGTATCAGGGGGACGAACACCGGGGAGCTGTTTTTT. The full variable domain, rest sourced from reference TRBV2 and TRBJ2-2, is EPEVTQTPSHQVTQMGQEVILRCVPISNHLYFYWYRQILGQKVEFLVSFYNNEISEKSEIFDDQFSVERPDGSNFTLKIRSTKLEDSAMYFCASMGSIRGTNTGELFFGEGSRLTVL.

This chain joins TRBV3-1 and TRBJ1-1; D gene ambiguous. This CDR3 spans 14 amino acids. Trimming removed 2 bases from V and 5 bases from J, with 12 bases in between. Germline assignment: CDR1 LGHDT and CDR2 YNNKEL (reference sequence). The CDR3 spells CASSQIGRRTEAFF. CDR3 nucleotide sequence: TGTGCCAGCAGCCAAATAGGGAGGCGGACTGAAGCTTTCTTT.

This clonotype was observed a few times. The rearrangement joins TRBV6-5 to TRBJ2-7; D remains unclear. V gave up 0 bases and J gave up 4 bases, with 13 bases separating them. Germline CDR1 MNHEY, CDR2 SVGAGI. CDR3 length equals 15 residues. CDR3 region: CASSYSGRMSYEQYF. The CDR3 nucleotides are TGTGCCAGCAGTTACTCAGGCCGGATGTCATACGAGCAGTACTTC.

The genes are TRBV3-1 and TRBJ2-2; TRBD2 is a possible D gene (5 bases). CDR1 and CDR2 (germline): LGHDT, YNNKEL (reference sequence). This CDR3 comprises 17 residues. Trimming removed 1 base from V and 2 bases from J, with 14 bases in between. CDR3 DNA sequence: TGTGCCAGCAGCCAAGTCCAGAGGGTTCTCAACACCGGGGAGCTGTTTTTT. Translated, it gives CASSQVQRVLNTGELFF.

This clonotype was seen a handful of times. This may come from a read error, since a much larger clone is one base off. The gene calls are TRBV3-1 and TRBJ2-7; either TRBD1 or TRBD2 may fit D (5 bases each). CDR3 length: 12 residues. V was shortened by 7 bases and J by 3 bases, with 10 bases between the two germline ends. Germline V gene lookup returns CDR1 LGHDT and CDR2 YNNKEL (reference sequence). CDR3 in amino acids: CASTRGGYEQYF. As DNA, the CDR3 is TGTGCCAGCACCCGTGGGGGCTACGAGCAGTACTTC.

This clonotype has just a few counts. The chain has TRBV25-1 and TRBJ1-2; no clear D. This CDR3 has 16 residues. V was cut by 1 base and J by 8 bases, with 20 bases left in between. Germline assignment: CDR1 MGHDK and CDR2 SYGVNS. The CDR3 region has the DNA TGTGCCAGCAGTGAATCTCGACCTACCTACTATAGAGGCTACACCTTC. It specifies CASSESRPTYYRGYTF.

This clonotype has only a few counts. V and J are TRBV12-3 or TRBV12-4 and TRBJ2-1, with D hard to call. The CDR3 contains 13 residues. V was clipped by 7 bases and J by 0 bases, with 7 bases between them. Written as DNA, the CDR3 is TGTGCCAGCACCGAGTTCTCCTACAATGAGCAGTTCTTC. It is translated as CASTEFSYNEQFF.

Only a few counts were recorded for this clonotype. DNA of the CDR3: TGCGCCAGCAGCTTGGTGGCTCCGACCTACAATGAGCAGTTCTTC. Translation: CASSLVAPTYNEQFF. The chain carries TRBV5-1 and TRBJ2-1; D is ambiguous. This CDR3 region has 15 residues. Trimming took 0 bases from V and 2 from J, leaving 9 bases between them. CDR1 and CDR2 (germline): SGHRS, YFSETQ.

This chain connects TRBV5-1 to TRBJ1-1, with D perhaps matching TRBD1 (6 bases). With 3 bases removed from V and 7 bases from J, the gap between germline ends came to 13 bases. The V gene's germline CDR1 is SGHRS and CDR2 YFSETQ. This CDR3 is built from 13 residues. CDR3 region: CASSWDGGYEAFF. In DNA form, the CDR3 reads TGCGCCAGCAGCTGGGACGGGGGCTATGAAGCTTTCTTT.

The chain links TRBV4-1 to TRBJ2-1, with TRBD2 matching over 12 bases. V lost 0 bases to trimming and J lost 0 bases; unmatched junction nucleotides: 12. Per germline, CDR1 MGHRA and CDR2 YSYEKL. This CDR3 region has 21 residues. CDR3 nucleotide sequence: TGCGCCAGCAGCCAAGATAGGTTGGCTAGCGGGAGGGCGAGCTCCTACAATGAGCAGTTCTTC. It yields the protein CASSQDRLASGRASSYNEQFF.

The chain links TRBV18 to TRBJ2-7, with D perhaps matching TRBD2 (5 bases). Per the germline V gene, CDR1 is KGHSH and CDR2 is LQKENI. The V and J ends lost 6 bases and 2 bases respectively, with 14 bases between them. This CDR3 comprises 14 residues. The DNA for the CDR3 is TGTGCCAGCTCCCCCGTGAGGGCCCCCTACGAGCAGTACTTC. Translating gives CASSPVRAPYEQYF.

J is TRBJ2-1 and V is TRBV28; possible D gene TRBD1, 6 bases. The V end was cut by 1 base, the J end by 7 bases, with 11 bases between. The CDR3 has 14 amino acids. CDR1 and CDR2 from the germline V gene are MDHEN and SYDVKM. Here the CDR3 DNA reads TGTGCCAGCAGTTTATTTGGGACACTAAATGAGCAGTTCTTC. It is translated as CASSLFGTLNEQFF. Full variable domain (rest looked up from reference TRBV28 and TRBJ2-1): DVKVTQSSRYLVKRTGEKVFLECVQDMDHENMFWYRQDPGLGLRLIYFSYDVKMKEKGDIPEGYSVSREKKERFSLILESASTNQTSMYLCASSLFGTLNEQFFGPGTRLTVL.

The V call is TRBV12-3 or TRBV12-4, the J call TRBJ2-2, with D maybe TRBD2 (6 bases). The CDR3 runs to 14 residues. V was trimmed by 11 bases and J by 1 base, leaving 14 bases between them. This CDR3 reads CAAASSENTGELFF. In nucleotides, the CDR3 is TGTGCCGCGGCGTCTAGCGAGAACACCGGGGAGCTGTTTTTT.

This clonotype was detected a few times. V usage is TRBV2 and J usage is TRBJ2-3; the D is unclear. Germline values: CDR1 SNHLY, CDR2 FYNNEI. Trimming pared 2 bases from V and 1 base from J, leaving 4 bases between. The CDR3 has 13 residues. This CDR3 reads CASSEQRTDTQYF. The CDR3 region has the DNA TGTGCCAGCAGTGAACAGCGCACAGATACGCAGTATTTT. Combining the CDR3 with reference TRBV2 and TRBJ2-3 gives the whole variable domain EPEVTQTPSHQVTQMGQEVILRCVPISNHLYFYWYRQILGQKVEFLVSFYNNEISEKSEIFDDQFSVERPDGSNFTLKIRSTKLEDSAMYFCASSEQRTDTQYFGPGTRLTVL.

This clonotype was recorded only once. The J gene is TRBJ2-3, the V gene TRBV24-1, with 12 bases identical to TRBD2. Trimming took 4 bases from V and 5 from J; bases not matched to a gene: 3. The CDR3 spans 15 residues. Germline CDR1 and CDR2: KGHDR and SFDVKD. CDR3 DNA sequence: TGTGCCACCAGTGACCGGACTAGCGGGAAAGATACGCAGTATTTT. It translates to CATSDRTSGKDTQYF.

The chain has TRBV11-2 and TRBJ1-2; 9 bases agree with TRBD1. Germline V lookup: CDR1 SGHAT, CDR2 FQNNGV. Losses at the gene ends were 5 bases for V and 4 bases for J; bases not matched to a gene: 17. The CDR3 is made up of 18 amino acids. This CDR3 reads CASSPLRTGAKESYGYTF. The CDR3 nucleotides are TGTGCCAGCAGCCCCCTTCGGACAGGGGCGAAGGAATCCTATGGCTACACCTTC.